This paragraph reports one T cell receptor (beta chain). The sample is drawn from a study of blood T cell repertoires in COVID-19. TCRdb's table, derived via immunoSEQ multiplex PCR, lists solely in-frame clones and lacks some. The data contain 95,000 to 120,000 clones, around 83% of them singletons. The clonotype was recovered from a woman aged 60-75 years with COVID-19, enrolled during active disease. The material sequenced was peripheral blood.

The CDR3 loop reads CASSVAPGRNTEAFF. CDR3 nucleotide sequence: TGTGCCAGCAGCGTAGCCCCCGGGAGGAACACTGAAGCTTTCTTT. The V and J genes are TRBV9 and TRBJ1-1; D ambiguous. The CDR3 is made up of 15 amino acids. V lost 0 bases to trimming and J lost 1 base, with 10 bases between them. Germline V CDR1 and CDR2: SGDLS, YYNGEE. The full variable domain, completed using reference TRBV9 and TRBJ1-1, is DSGVTQTPKHLITATGQRVTLRCSPRSGDLSVYWYQQSLDQGLQFLIQYYNGEERAKGNILERFSAQQFPDLHSELNLSSLELGDSALYFCASSVAPGRNTEAFFGQGTRLTVV.